This TCR beta chain originates from a study of T cells in women clearing cervical HPV infection. At the level of the study: Blood came at first lesion visit for cases, post-clearance for controls.

Worth noting for this clone: The read terminates 3 residues before the CDR3 end, so the remaining end is supplied by the germline J gene.

CDR1 and CDR2 from the germline V gene are SGDLS and YYNGEE. This CDR3 spans 15 amino acids. V was clipped by 3 bases and J by 1 base; unmatched bases: 2. Method: immunoSEQ multiplex PCR; TCRdb's copy keeps in-frame clones and lacks some. The sample is made up of 20,000 to 25,000 clones, and the top ten hold 5% to 7% of it. Sequencing input: blood buffy coat. This sequence originates from a woman aged 18 to 75 with a cervical HPV16 infection that either progressed to CIN3+ or cleared (not recorded which). The chain links TRBV9 to TRBJ2-7; TRBD2 matches at 12 bases. The CDR3 bases that were read are TGTGCCAGCAGCGCGCTAGCGGGAGGGTCCTACGAG. Amino acid sequence: CASSALAGGSYE. The entire CDR3 protein is CASSALAGGSYEQYF.